One and the same sample provided the 6 T cell receptor beta chains below, sequenced in a study of monozygotic twins with inflammatory bowel disease. TCRdb reprocessed the 5' RACE reads and reports one entry per CDR3 protein, with no DNA. This repertoire comprises a few hundred thousand distinct CDR3 sequences; its ten largest clones make up approximately 2.8%. The sequenced sample consisted of blood. All receptors derive from a human donor with ulcerative colitis or Crohn's disease, or a healthy co-twin of an affected twin (not recorded which).

This chain connects TRBV7-2 to TRBJ1-3. CDR1 is SGHTA and CDR2 is FQGNSA in the germline V gene. The CDR3 loop spans 15 amino acids. The CDR3 loop reads CASSPKARSGNTIYF.

The chain recombines TRBV7-2 with TRBJ1-1; TCRdb outputs TRBD1, but without DNA this stays unchecked. Germline CDR1 and CDR2: SGHTA and FQGNSA. The CDR3 sequence is 14 residues long. CDR3 sequence reads: CASSPRTGNTEAFF.

The chain links TRBV20-1 to TRBJ1-1; TCRdb reports TRBD1, a call that lacks DNA to check it against. In germline, CDR1 is DFQATT, CDR2 SNEGSKA (reference sequence). CDR3 length: 13 residues. The chain's CDR3 is CSAPGQTNTEAFF.

The rearrangement uses TRBV14 and TRBJ2-1; TCRdb names TRBD1, which stays unverified in the absence of DNA. The CDR3 covers 16 residues. CDR1 and CDR2 (germline): SGHDN, FVKESK. The CDR3 is CASSQDEGVNYNEQFF.

The chain recombines TRBV20-1 with TRBJ2-1; TCRdb outputs TRBD1, but without DNA this stays unchecked. Germline CDR1 is DFQATT and CDR2 is SNEGSKA (reference sequence). CDR3 length: 13 residues. The CDR3 loop reads CSASPGDYNEQFF.

The rearrangement uses TRBV4-2 and TRBJ2-5. Germline CDR1 reads LGHNA; CDR2 reads YNFKEQ. The CDR3 consists of 15 residues. CDR3 sequence reads: CASSQVQAYQETQYF.